A selection of T cell receptor beta chains follows, all from one sample in a study of T cell responses to AZD1222 COVID-19 vaccine. Some clones are missing from TCRdb's copy, which holds only in-frame ones; the method was immunoSEQ multiplex PCR. Of 84,000 or so clones in the sample, around 90% were seen once. The starting material was peripheral blood, obtained on day 0 of AZD1222 vaccination. The origin of the receptors is an adult in good health. The conserved cysteine and the conserved F or W are not part of the CDR3 here. The order of the fields is V gene, CDR3 protein.

V: TRBV19
CDR3: ASSLGQSFEAF

V: TRBV10-3
CDR3: AIMGGGRVGNEQF

V: TRBV5-1
CDR3: ASSLVAGGPRDTQY

V: TRBV9
CDR3: ASSYSGTSEAGNEQF

V: TRBV5-1
CDR3: ASSSTTGGGETQY

V: TRBV27
CDR3: ASSPGASGINEQF

V: TRBV10-3
CDR3: AIKGTGNTEAF

V: TRBV18
CDR3: ASSRLAGGGEQF

V: TRBV19
CDR3: ASRGWTEAF

V: TRBV27
CDR3: ASSPWPTGGGGNTIY

V: TRBV14
CDR3: ASSDLRGRMNTEAF

V: TRBV19
CDR3: ASSIDWTAEKLF

V: TRBV6-5
CDR3: ATWRVNTEAF

V: TRBV19
CDR3: ASTIGGRYNSPLH

V: TRBV7-9
CDR3: ASSLVTAGPLAKNIQY

V: TRBV6-5
CDR3: ASSPRTPNTGELF

V: TRBV27
CDR3: ASWGDRGFQPQH

V: TRBV6-5
CDR3: ASSRGTRTY

V: TRBV7-9
CDR3: ASSPHIYMNTEAF

V: TRBV10-3
CDR3: AIRAGGVDQPQH

V: TRBV9
CDR3: ASSVGDDNSPLH

V: TRBV5-5
CDR3: ASSFALTSRTEAF

V: TRBV14
CDR3: ASQRTAQAGTQY

V: TRBV7-2
CDR3: ASSLGTGVSHEQY

V: TRBV18
CDR3: ASSPAGTSTDTQY

V: TRBV7-3
CDR3: ASRDRNNSPLH

V: TRBV5-1
CDR3: ASSVPGRRISNEQF

V: TRBV5-6
CDR3: ASSLSQIVNYGYT

V: TRBV7-3
CDR3: ASSLAGGVANEKLF

V: TRBV19
CDR3: ASSRGPGSSGNTIY

V: TRBV6-5
CDR3: ASRSTGGAQPQH